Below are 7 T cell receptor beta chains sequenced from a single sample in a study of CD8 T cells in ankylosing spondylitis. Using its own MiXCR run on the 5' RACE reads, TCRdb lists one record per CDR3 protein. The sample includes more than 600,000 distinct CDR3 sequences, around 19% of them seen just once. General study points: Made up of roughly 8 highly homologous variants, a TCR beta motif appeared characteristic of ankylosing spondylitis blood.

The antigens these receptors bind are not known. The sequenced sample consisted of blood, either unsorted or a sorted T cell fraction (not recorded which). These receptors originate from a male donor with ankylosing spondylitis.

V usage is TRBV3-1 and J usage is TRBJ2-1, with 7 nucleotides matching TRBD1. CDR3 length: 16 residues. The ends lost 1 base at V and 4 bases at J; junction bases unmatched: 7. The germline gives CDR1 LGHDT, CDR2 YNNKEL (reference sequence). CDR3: CASSQGAGGFYNEQFF. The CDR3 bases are TGTGCCAGCAGCCAAGGGGCAGGGGGATTTTACAATGAGCAGTTCTTC.

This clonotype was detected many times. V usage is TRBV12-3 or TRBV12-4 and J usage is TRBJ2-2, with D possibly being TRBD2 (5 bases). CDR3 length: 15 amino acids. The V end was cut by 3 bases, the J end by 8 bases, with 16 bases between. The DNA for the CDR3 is TGTGCCAGCAGTTTCGGGCTAGCCACAGTGGGGGAGCTGTTTTTT. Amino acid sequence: CASSFGLATVGELFF.

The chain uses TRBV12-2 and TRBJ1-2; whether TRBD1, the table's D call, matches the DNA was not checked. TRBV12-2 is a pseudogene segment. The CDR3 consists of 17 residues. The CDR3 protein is CASRLESAGTGRYGYTF. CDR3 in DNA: TGTGCAAGTCGCTTAGAATCCGCCGGGACAGGGAGGTATGGCTACACCTTC.

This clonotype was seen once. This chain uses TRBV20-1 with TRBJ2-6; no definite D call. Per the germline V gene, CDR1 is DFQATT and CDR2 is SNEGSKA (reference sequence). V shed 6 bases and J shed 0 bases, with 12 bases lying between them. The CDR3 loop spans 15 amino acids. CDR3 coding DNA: TGCAGTGCCACAGACGGTTTCTCTGGGGCCAACGTCCTGACTTTC. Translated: CSATDGFSGANVLTF.

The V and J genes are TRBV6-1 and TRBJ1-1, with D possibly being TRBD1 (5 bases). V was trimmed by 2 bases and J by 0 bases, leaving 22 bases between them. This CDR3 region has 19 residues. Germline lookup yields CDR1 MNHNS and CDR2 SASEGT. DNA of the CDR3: TGTGCCAGCAGTGAACTATCAAAAGGGGAAACTGGGGTGAACACTGAAGCTTTCTTT. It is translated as CASSELSKGETGVNTEAFF.

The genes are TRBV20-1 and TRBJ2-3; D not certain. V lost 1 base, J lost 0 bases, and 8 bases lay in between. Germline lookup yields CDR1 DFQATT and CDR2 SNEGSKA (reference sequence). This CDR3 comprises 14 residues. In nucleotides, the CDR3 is TGCAGTGCTAGAGTTCCTGGAAGCACAGATACGCAGTATTTT. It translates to CSARVPGSTDTQYF.

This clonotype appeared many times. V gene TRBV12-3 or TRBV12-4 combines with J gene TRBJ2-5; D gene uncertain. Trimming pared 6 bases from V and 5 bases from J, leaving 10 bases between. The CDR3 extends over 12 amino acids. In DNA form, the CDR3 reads TGTGCCAGCAGCTCCCCCGGGGAGACCCAGTACTTC. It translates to CASSSPGETQYF.